These 8 T cell receptor beta chains were all obtained from the same sample, sequenced in a study of patients and donors after allogeneic stem cell transplantation. MiXCR, applied by TCRdb to the RT-PCR reads, yields one record per CDR3 protein. The repertoire consists of approximately 200,000 distinct CDR3 sequences, with around 40% occurring once and the leading ten covering roughly 12%. The sample consisted of blood, either unsorted or a sorted T cell fraction (not recorded which). All receptors come from a human donor who was either an allogeneic HSCT recipient or a stem cell or donor lymphocyte infusion donor (not recorded which). It is not recorded whose cells these are; they may come from a transplant donor.

The V gene is TRBV5-6, the J gene TRBJ1-1; D not resolved. CDR3 size: 15 residues. With 5 bases removed from V and 1 base from J, the gap between germline ends came to 15 bases. Germline lookup yields CDR1 SGHDT and CDR2 YYEEEE. CDR3 coding DNA: TGTGCCAGCAGTGTGACCCCTTCGGGGAACACTGAAGCTTTCTTT. Translation: CASSVTPSGNTEAFF.

This chain connects TRBV5-6 to TRBJ1-3; maybe TRBD1 (5 bases). CDR1 and CDR2 (germline): SGHDT, YYEEEE. CDR3 length: 15 residues. V was trimmed by 2 bases and J by 3 bases, leaving 12 bases between them. CDR3 nucleotide sequence: TGTGCCAGCAGCTTCGGCTGGGGGTTTGGAAACACCATATATTTT. This sequence encodes CASSFGWGFGNTIYF.

The rearrangement uses TRBV4-3 and TRBJ2-1; D is undetermined. Germline values: CDR1 LGHNA, CDR2 YSLEER. V lost 0 bases, J lost 10 bases, and 13 bases lay in between. This CDR3 comprises 14 residues. The CDR3: CASSQDMGSREQFF. In DNA form, the CDR3 reads TGCGCCAGCAGCCAAGATATGGGGTCCCGAGAGCAGTTCTTC.

This clonotype showed up just once. This chain links TRBV24-1 with TRBJ2-3, with TRBD1 matching 9 bases. V trimming: 4 bases; J trimming: 1 base; junction bases outside the gene matches: 11. Germline CDR1 KGHDR, CDR2 SFDVKD. The CDR3 totals 18 residues. The CDR3 DNA follows: TGTGCCACCAGTGACCACCCGGGACAGGGATCGGGCACAGATACGCAGTATTTT. Protein product: CATSDHPGQGSGTDTQYF.

The V and J genes are TRBV11-2 and TRBJ1-1, with no clear D. Germline V CDR1 and CDR2: SGHAT, FQNNGV. Trimming pared 1 base from V and 0 bases from J, leaving 9 bases between. The CDR3 loop spans 15 amino acids. CDR3 sequence (DNA): TGTGCCAGCAGCTTAGGTCAGGCCATGAACACTGAAGCTTTCTTT. Its translation: CASSLGQAMNTEAFF.

A single count supports this clonotype. The chain joins TRBV27 to TRBJ1-2; tentatively, D is TRBD1 (5 bases). Trimming removed 5 bases at V and 3 bases at J, with 13 bases between. This CDR3 spans 14 amino acids. Looked up from germline, CDR1 is MNHEY and CDR2 is SMNVEV (reference sequence). The CDR3 here is CASSLIQGHYGYTF. DNA for the CDR3: TGTGCCAGCAGTCTGATTCAGGGACACTATGGCTACACCTTC.

In this sample, this clonotype turned up a few times. The rearrangement links TRBV20-1 to TRBJ1-4, with D tentatively TRBD1 (5 bases). Between the trimmed V and J ends, which lost 5 bases and 7 bases, there was a span of 14 bases. Germline V CDR1 and CDR2: DFQATT, SNEGSKA (reference sequence). The CDR3 totals 13 residues. This CDR3 reads CSASRDESEKLFF. The CDR3 bases are TGCAGTGCTTCTCGGGACGAGAGTGAAAAACTGTTTTTT.

The V gene is TRBV6-2 or TRBV6-3, the J gene TRBJ1-1; TRBD1 aligns across 9 bases. The CDR3 contains 15 residues. Germline V gene sequence: CDR1 MNHEY, CDR2 SVGEGT. V was clipped by 6 bases and J by 1 base; unmatched bases: 6. CDR3 loop: CASSYGQGQNTEAFF. The CDR3 bases are TGTGCCAGCAGCTACGGACAGGGGCAGAACACTGAAGCTTTCTTT.